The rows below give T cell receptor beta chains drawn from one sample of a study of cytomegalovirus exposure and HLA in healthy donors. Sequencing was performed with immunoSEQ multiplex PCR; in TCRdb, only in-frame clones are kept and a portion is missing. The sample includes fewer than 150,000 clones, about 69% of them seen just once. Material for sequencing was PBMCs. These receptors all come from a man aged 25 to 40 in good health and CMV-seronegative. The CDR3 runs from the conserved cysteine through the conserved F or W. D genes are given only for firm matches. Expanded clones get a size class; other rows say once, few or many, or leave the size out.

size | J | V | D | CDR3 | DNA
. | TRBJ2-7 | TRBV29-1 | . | CSVGLPAYEQYF | TGCAGCGTAGGACTACCAGCCTACGAGCAGTACTTC
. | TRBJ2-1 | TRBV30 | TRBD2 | CAWSVLSSGSDEQFF | TGTGCCTGGAGTGTACTTTCTAGCGGGAGTGATGAGCAGTTCTTC
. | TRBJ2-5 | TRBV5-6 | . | CASSLISLSGEETQYF | TGTGCCAGCAGCTTGATAAGTCTGTCGGGGGAAGAGACCCAGTACTTC
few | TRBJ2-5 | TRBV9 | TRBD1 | CASSVGGQGGETQYF | TGTGCCAGCAGCGTAGGGGGACAGGGAGGGGAGACCCAGTACTTC
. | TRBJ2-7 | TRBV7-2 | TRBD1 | CASSLGSARTGLGYEQYF | TGTGCCAGCAGCTTAGGGTCTGCGAGGACAGGGTTAGGGTACGAGCAGTACTTC
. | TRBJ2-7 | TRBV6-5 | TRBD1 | CASSDPGQGVDEQYF | TGTGCCAGCAGCGATCCGGGACAGGGAGTTGACGAGCAGTACTTC
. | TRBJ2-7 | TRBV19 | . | CASSIGGSGHVIYEQYF | TGTGCCAGTAGTATTGGAGGTAGCGGACACGTTATCTACGAGCAGTACTTC
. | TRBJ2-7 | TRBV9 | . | CASSVGRQGYEQYF | TGTGCCAGCAGCGTAGGTCGGCAGGGTTACGAGCAGTACTTC
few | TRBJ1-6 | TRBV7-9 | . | CASSLVVPLHF | TGTGCCAGCAGCTTAGTCGTACCCCTCCACTTT
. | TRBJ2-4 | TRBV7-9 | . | CASSLDRQLKNIQYF | TGTGCCAGCAGCTTAGACAGGCAGTTGAAAAACATTCAGTACTTC
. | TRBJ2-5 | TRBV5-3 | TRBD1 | CARSLWSPRDRGETQYF | TGTGCCAGAAGCCTTTGGTCCCCCCGGGACAGGGGTGAGACCCAGTACTTC
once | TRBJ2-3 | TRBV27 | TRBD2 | CASSFLAGDADTQYF | TGTGCCAGCAGTTTTCTAGCGGGAGACGCTGATACGCAGTATTTT
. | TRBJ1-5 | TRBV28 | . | CASSLGAGIRQPQHF | TGTGCCAGCAGCCTGGGGGCAGGGATCCGGCAGCCCCAGCATTTT
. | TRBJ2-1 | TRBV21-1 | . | CASSPTGIVHEQFF | TGTGCCAGCAGCCCAACAGGAATCGTACATGAGCAGTTCTTC
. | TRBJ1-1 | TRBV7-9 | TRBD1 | CASSLGTANTEAFF | TGTGCCAGCAGCCTTGGGACAGCCAACACTGAAGCTTTCTTT
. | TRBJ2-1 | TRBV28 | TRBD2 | CASNGGGSYNEQFF | TGTGCCAGCAACGGCGGGGGCTCCTACAATGAGCAGTTCTTC
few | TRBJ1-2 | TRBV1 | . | CTSSQARQGYGYTF | TGCACCAGCAGCCAAGCGCGCCAGGGCTATGGCTACACCTTC
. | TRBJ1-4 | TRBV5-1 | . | CASSIDSSGKLFF | TGCGCCAGCAGCATAGACAGTTCCGGAAAACTGTTTTTT
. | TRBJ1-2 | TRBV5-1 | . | CASSLSIGVYGYTF | TGCGCCAGCAGCTTAAGTATAGGGGTCTATGGCTACACCTTC
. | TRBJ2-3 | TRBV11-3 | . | CASSLGVGGDTQYF | TGTGCCAGCAGCTTAGGCGTAGGGGGAGATACGCAGTATTTT
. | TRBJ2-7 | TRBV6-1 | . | CASSGPQGYYEQYF | TGTGCCAGCAGTGGACCGCAGGGTTACTACGAGCAGTACTTC
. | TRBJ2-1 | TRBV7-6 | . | CASSLTGSFNEQFF | TGTGCCAGCAGTTTGACCGGGAGCTTCAATGAGCAGTTCTTC
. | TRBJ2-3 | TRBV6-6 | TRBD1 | CASRTGVDTQYF | TGTGCCAGCAGGACAGGGGTTGATACGCAGTATTTT
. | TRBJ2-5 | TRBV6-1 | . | CASSEDWEETQYF | TGTGCCAGCAGTGAAGACTGGGAGGAGACCCAGTACTTC
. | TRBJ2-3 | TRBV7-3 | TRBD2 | CASTPGGSGGADTQYF | TGTGCCAGCACCCCCGGGGGTAGCGGGGGGGCAGATACGCAGTATTTT
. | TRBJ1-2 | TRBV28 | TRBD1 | CASSGTRDREWLYGYTF | TGTGCCAGCAGTGGGACCCGGGACAGGGAATGGTTATATGGCTACACCTTC
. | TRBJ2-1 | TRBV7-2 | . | CASSLGPERSNEQFF | TGTGCCAGCAGCTTAGGGCCCGAAAGGAGCAATGAGCAGTTCTTC
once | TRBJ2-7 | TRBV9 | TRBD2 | CASSVGGEGSYEQYF | TGTGCCAGCAGCGTCGGCGGGGAGGGATCCTACGAGCAGTACTTC
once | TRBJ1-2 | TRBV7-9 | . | CASSLAQGWGYTF | TGTGCCAGCAGCTTAGCGCAGGGTTGGGGCTACACCTTC
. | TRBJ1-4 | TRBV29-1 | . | CSVESPATNEKLFF | TGCAGCGTTGAGAGCCCTGCAACTAATGAAAAACTGTTTTTT
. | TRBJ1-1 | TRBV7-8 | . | CASSLGQKTEAFF | TGTGCCAGCAGCTTAGGCCAGAAAACTGAAGCTTTCTTT
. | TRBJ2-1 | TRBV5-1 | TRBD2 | CASSREASSYNEQFF | TGCGCCAGCAGCCGGGAGGCCTCCTCCTACAATGAGCAGTTCTTC
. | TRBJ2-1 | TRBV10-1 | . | CASTRGDNEQFF | TGCGCCAGCACCAGGGGGGACAATGAGCAGTTCTTC
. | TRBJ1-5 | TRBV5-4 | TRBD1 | CASSLQGHNQPQHF | TGTGCCAGCAGCTTACAGGGGCACAATCAGCCCCAGCATTTT
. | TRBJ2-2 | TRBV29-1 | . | CSVERATDGELFF | TGCAGCGTTGAGAGGGCTACGGACGGGGAGCTGTTTTTT
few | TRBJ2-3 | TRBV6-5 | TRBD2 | CASSLAGGTDTQYF | TGTGCCAGCAGCTTAGCGGGGGGCACAGATACGCAGTATTTT
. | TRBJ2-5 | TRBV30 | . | CAWKRAQETQYF | TGTGCCTGGAAGAGGGCTCAAGAGACCCAGTACTTC
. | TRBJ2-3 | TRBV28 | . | CASSSGTDTQYF | TGTGCCAGCAGTTCCGGTACAGATACGCAGTATTTT
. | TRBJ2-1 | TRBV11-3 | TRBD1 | CASSLSGQGAYNEQFF | TGTGCCAGCAGCCTTTCGGGACAGGGGGCATACAATGAGCAGTTCTTC
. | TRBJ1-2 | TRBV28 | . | CASNGGYGYTF | TGTGCCAGCAACGGGGGCTATGGCTACACCTTC